These 3 T cell receptor beta chains originate from one sample sequenced in a study of blood T cells in healthy people across ages. The authors ran a second PCR of about 7 to 11 cycles using a sample-barcoded 5' primer and a J-beta primer mix. TCRdb itself ran the 5' RACE reads through MiXCR, one entry per CDR3 protein. The table lists approximately 780,000 distinct CDR3 sequences, around 24% of them singletons. This sample also belongs to another study, concerning T cells of mothers and their children.

The material sequenced was blood. The receptors were gathered from a boy younger than 18 in good health.

V is TRBV5-1 and J is TRBJ1-2; 7 bases agree with TRBD1. The CDR3 sequence is 17 residues long. V dropped 2 bases and J dropped 4; count of bases not matched to a gene: 14. Per germline, CDR1 SGHRS and CDR2 YFSETQ. The CDR3 protein is CASSFLPGQSISYGYTF. CDR3 DNA: TGCGCCAGCAGCTTTCTACCGGGACAGTCGATAAGCTATGGCTACACCTTC. Combining the CDR3 with reference TRBV5-1 and TRBJ1-2 gives the whole variable domain KAGVTQTPRYLIKTRGQQVTLSCSPISGHRSVSWYQQTPGQGLQFLFEYFSETQRNKGNFPGRFSGRQFSNSRSEMNVSTLELGDSALYLCASSFLPGQSISYGYTFGSGTRLTVV.

The chain recombines TRBV12-3 or TRBV12-4 with TRBJ1-5, with a weak D call TRBD1 (6 bases). The V end lost 4 bases, the J end lost 7 bases, and 17 bases lay between the germline ends. CDR3 length equals 15 residues. Here the CDR3 DNA reads TGTGCCAGCAGTTCCCGAGGGGGAGGTGGACAGCCCCAGCATTTT. This encodes CASSSRGGGGQPQHF.

This chain links TRBV18 with TRBJ2-1; TRBD1 matches at 8 bases. The ends lost 5 bases at V and 3 bases at J; junction bases unmatched: 15. CDR3 length equals 18 residues. Germline V lookup: CDR1 KGHSH, CDR2 LQKENI. CDR3 bases: TGTGCCAGCTCAGGAACCAGCAGGGGGCAATTTTTCTACAATGAGCAGTTCTTC. Translation gives CASSGTSRGQFFYNEQFF. The full variable domain, rest sourced from reference TRBV18 and TRBJ2-1, is NAGVMQNPRHLVRRRGQEARLRCSPMKGHSHVYWYRQLPEEGLKFMVYLQKENIIDESGMPKERFSAEFPKEGPSILRIQQVVRGDSAAYFCASSGTSRGQFFYNEQFFGPGTRLTVL.